This T cell receptor (beta chain) stems from a study of identifying expanded T cells in peripheral blood. Points from the study as a whole: Approximately 2-week clone count variance significantly increased as total template count grew. Technical replicates showed roughly 1.2 changed clones; approximately 2 weeks 15 to 20; four weeks 19.

Clones were sequenced by immunoSEQ multiplex PCR, and TCRdb holds only the in-frame ones, with some missing. The table includes about 91,000 clones, 88% detected once. Collection occurred without any documented infections or immune events in donors. This CDR3 contains 15 residues. Trimming took 4 bases from V and 2 from J, leaving 13 bases between them. Germline V gene data show CDR1 as LNHNV and CDR2 as YYDKDF (reference sequence). A note on this clone: What it binds is not known.

Specimen: blood. This rearrangement joins TRBV15 to TRBJ2-3; tentatively, D is TRBD1 (6 bases). The sequence derives from a person aged 18 to 75 in good health. CDR3 bases: TGTGCCACCAGCATGCCCCGGACAGACACAGATACGCAGTATTTT. This translates into CATSMPRTDTDTQYF.